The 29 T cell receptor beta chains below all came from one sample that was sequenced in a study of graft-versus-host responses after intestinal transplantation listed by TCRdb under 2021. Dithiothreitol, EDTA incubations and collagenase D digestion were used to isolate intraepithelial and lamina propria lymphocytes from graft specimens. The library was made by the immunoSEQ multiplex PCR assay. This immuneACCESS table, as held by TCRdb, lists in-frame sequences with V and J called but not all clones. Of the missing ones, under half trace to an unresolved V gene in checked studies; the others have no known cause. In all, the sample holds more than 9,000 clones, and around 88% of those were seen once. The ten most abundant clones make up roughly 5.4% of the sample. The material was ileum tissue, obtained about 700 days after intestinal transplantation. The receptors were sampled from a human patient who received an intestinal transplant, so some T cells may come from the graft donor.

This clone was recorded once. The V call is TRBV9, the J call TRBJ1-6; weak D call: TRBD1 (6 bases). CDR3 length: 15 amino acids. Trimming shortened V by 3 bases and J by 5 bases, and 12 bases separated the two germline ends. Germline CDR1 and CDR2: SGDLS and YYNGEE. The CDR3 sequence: CASSANTGNNSPLHF. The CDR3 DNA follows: TGTGCCAGCAGCGCCAATACAGGGAATAATTCACCCCTCCACTTT.

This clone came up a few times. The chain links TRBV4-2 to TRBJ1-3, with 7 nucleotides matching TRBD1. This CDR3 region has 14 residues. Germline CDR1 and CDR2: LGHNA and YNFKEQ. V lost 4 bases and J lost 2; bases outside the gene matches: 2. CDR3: CASSPDRAGNTIYF. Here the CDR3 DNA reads TGTGCCAGCAGCCCCGACAGGGCTGGAAACACCATATATTTT.

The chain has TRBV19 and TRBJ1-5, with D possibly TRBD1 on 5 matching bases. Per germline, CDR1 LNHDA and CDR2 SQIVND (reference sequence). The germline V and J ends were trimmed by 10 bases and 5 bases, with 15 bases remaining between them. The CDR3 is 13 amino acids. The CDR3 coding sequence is TGTGCCACCCCGACAGACCTCGATCAGCCCCAGCATTTT. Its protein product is CATPTDLDQPQHF.

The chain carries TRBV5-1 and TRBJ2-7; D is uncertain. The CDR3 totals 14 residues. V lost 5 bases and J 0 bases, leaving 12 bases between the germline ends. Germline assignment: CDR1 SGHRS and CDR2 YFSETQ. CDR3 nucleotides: TGCGCCAGCAGGGGGATGGGTCTCTCCTACGAGCAGTACTTC. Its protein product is CASRGMGLSYEQYF.

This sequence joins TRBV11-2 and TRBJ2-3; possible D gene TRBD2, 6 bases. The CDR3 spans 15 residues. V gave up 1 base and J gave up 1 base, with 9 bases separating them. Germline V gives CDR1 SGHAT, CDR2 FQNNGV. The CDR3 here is CASSLAGVGTDTQYF. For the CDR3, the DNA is TGTGCCAGCAGCTTAGCGGGAGTAGGCACAGATACGCAGTATTTT.

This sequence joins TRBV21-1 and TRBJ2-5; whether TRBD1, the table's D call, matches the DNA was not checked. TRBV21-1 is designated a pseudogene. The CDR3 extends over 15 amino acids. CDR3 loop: CASSNKYRGVKTQYF. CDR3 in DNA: TGTGCCAGCAGCAATAAATACAGGGGTGTAAAGACCCAGTACTTC.

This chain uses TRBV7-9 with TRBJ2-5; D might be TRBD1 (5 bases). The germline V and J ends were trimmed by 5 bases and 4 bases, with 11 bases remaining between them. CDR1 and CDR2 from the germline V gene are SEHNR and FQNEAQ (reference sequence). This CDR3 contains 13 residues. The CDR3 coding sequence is TGTGCCAGCAGCCTGCTGCAGGGAGAGACCCAGTACTTC. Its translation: CASSLLQGETQYF.

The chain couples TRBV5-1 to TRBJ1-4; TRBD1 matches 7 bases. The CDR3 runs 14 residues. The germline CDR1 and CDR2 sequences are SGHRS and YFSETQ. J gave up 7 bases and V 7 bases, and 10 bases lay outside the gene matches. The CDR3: CASRDSPRGEKLFF. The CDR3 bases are TGCGCCAGCCGGGACAGCCCGAGGGGTGAAAAACTGTTTTTT.

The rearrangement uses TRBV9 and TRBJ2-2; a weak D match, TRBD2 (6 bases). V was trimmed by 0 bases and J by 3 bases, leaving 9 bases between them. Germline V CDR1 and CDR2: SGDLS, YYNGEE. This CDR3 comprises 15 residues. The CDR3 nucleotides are TGTGCCAGCAGCGTAGGCGGGATTCACACCGGGGAGCTGTTTTTT. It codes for CASSVGGIHTGELFF.

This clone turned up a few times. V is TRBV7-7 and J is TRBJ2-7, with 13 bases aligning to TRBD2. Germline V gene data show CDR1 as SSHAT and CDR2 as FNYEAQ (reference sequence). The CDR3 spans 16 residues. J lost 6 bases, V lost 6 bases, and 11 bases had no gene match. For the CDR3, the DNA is TGTGCCAGCAGTCCCTCACCACTAGCGGGAGGGGCCGAGCAGTACTTC. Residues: CASSPSPLAGGAEQYF.

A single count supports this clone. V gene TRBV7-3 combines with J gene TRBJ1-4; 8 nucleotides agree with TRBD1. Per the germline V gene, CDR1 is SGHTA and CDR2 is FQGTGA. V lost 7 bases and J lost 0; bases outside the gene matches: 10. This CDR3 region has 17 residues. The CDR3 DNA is TGTGCCAGCATCTACAGGGGGTTCTCCTCAACTAATGAAAAACTGTTTTTT. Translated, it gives CASIYRGFSSTNEKLFF.

CDR3 amino acids: CASSLGTANYGYTF. The CDR3 bases are TGCGCCAGCAGCTTGGGGACAGCCAACTATGGCTACACCTTC. The chain joins TRBV5-1 to TRBJ1-2, with D possibly matching TRBD1 (6 bases). Germline CDR1 and CDR2: SGHRS and YFSETQ. Trimming stripped 0 bases from V and 2 bases from J, with 8 bases between. CDR3 length: 14 amino acids.

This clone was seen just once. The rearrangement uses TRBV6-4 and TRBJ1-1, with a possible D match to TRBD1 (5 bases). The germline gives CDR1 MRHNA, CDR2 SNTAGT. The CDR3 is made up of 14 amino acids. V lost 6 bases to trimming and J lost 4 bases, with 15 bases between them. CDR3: CASRPGDLGTEAFF. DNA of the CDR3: TGTGCCAGCAGGCCCGGGGACCTTGGCACTGAAGCTTTCTTT.

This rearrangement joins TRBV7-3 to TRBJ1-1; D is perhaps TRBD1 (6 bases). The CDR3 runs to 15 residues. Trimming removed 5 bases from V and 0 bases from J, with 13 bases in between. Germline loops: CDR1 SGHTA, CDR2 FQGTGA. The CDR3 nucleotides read TGTGCCAGCAGCCCCCGGGGGGGCATGAACACTGAAGCTTTCTTT. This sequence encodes CASSPRGGMNTEAFF.

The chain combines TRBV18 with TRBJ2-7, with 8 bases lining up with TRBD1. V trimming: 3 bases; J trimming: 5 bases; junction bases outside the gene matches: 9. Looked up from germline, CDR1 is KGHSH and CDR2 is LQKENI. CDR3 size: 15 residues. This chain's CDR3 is CASSPGQGRINEQYF. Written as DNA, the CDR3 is TGTGCCAGCTCACCTGGACAGGGAAGGATCAACGAGCAGTACTTC.

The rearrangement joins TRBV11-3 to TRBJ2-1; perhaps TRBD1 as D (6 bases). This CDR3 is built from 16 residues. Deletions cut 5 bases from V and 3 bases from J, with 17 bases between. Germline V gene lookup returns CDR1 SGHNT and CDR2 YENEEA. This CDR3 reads CASSPQGPPGYNEQFF. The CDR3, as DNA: TGTGCCAGCAGCCCGCAGGGGCCCCCGGGCTACAATGAGCAGTTCTTC.

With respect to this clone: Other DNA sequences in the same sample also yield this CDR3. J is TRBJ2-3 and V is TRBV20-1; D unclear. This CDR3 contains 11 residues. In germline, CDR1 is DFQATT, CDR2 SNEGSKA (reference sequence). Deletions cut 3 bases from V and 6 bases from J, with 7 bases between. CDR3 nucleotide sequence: TGCAGTGCTAGTAAAGCCGATACGCAGTATTTT. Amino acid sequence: CSASKADTQYF.

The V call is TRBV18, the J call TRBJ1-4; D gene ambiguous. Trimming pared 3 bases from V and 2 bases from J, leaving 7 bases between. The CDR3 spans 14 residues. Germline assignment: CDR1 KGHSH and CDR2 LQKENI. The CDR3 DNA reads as TGTGCCAGCTCACCCGGAGGGACTAATGAAAAACTGTTTTTT. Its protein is CASSPGGTNEKLFF.

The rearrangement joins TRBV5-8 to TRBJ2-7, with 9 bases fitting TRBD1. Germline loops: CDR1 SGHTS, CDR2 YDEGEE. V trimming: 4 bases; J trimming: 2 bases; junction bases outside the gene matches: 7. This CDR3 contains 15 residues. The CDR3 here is CASSRDREVPYEQYF. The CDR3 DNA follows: TGTGCCAGCAGCAGGGACAGGGAGGTCCCCTACGAGCAGTACTTC.

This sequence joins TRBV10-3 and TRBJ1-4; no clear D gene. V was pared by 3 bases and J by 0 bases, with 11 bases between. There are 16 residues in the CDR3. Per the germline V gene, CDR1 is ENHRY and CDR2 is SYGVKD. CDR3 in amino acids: CAISDYRPATNEKLFF. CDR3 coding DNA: TGTGCCATCAGTGATTATCGTCCCGCAACTAATGAAAAACTGTTTTTT.

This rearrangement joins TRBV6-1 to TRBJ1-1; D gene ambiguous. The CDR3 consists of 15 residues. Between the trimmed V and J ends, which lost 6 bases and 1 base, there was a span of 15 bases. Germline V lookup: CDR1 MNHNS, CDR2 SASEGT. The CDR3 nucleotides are TGTGCCAGCAGCTATAGGGCAGCTTCGAACACTGAAGCTTTCTTT. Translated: CASSYRAASNTEAFF.

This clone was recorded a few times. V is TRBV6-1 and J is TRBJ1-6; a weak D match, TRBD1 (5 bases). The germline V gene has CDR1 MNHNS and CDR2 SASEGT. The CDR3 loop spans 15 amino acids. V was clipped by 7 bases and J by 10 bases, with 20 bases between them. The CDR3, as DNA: TGTGCCAGCACCGAGAGGGTTGAGGGGAGGTCACCCCTCCACTTT. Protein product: CASTERVEGRSPLHF.

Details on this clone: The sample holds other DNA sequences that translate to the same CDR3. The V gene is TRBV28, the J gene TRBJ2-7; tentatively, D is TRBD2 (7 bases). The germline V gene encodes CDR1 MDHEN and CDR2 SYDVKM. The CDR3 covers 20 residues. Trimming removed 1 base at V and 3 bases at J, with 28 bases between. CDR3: CASSLSLWVSAGALGYEQYF. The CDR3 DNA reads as TGTGCCAGCAGTTTATCGCTATGGGTTTCGGCGGGGGCGCTAGGCTACGAGCAGTACTTC.

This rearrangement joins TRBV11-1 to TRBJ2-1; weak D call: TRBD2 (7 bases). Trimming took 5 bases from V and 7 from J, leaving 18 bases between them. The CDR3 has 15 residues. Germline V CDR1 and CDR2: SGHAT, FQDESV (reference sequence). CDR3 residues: CASSRGGGSRNEQFF. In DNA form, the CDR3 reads TGTGCCAGCAGCCGAGGGGGGGGAAGTAGAAATGAGCAGTTCTTC.

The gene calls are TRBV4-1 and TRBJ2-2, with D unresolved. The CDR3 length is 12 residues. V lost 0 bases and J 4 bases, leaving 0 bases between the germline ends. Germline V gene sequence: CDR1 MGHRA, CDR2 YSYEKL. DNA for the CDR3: TGCGCCAGCAGCCAAGACACCGGGGAGCTGTTTTTT. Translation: CASSQDTGELFF.

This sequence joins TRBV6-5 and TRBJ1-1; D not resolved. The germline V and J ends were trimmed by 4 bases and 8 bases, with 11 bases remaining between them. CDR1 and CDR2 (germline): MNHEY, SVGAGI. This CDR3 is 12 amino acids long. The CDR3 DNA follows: TGTGCCAGCAGTTCCTACAGAGACGAAGCTTTCTTT. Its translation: CASSSYRDEAFF.

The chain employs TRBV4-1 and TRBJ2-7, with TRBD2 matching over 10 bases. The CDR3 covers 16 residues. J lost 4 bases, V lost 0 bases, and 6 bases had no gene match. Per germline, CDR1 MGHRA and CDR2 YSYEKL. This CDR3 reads CASSQDPSGSVYEQYF. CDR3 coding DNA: TGCGCCAGCAGCCAAGACCCTAGCGGGAGTGTGTACGAGCAGTACTTC.

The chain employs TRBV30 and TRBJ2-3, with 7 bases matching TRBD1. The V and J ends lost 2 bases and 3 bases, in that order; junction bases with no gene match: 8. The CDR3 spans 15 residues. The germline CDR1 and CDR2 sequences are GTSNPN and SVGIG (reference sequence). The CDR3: CAWSNDRDRTDTQYF. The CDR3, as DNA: TGTGCCTGGAGTAACGACAGGGATAGAACAGATACGCAGTATTTT.

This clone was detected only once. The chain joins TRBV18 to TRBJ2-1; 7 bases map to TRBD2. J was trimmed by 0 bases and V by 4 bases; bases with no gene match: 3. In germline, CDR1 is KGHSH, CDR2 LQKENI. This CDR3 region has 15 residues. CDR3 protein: CASSRDYSSYNEQFF. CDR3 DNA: TGTGCCAGCTCACGGGACTACAGCTCCTACAATGAGCAGTTCTTC.